This section outlines one T cell receptor beta chain sequence together with its context. Antigen unknown. Germline assignment: CDR1 SGHNT and CDR2 YYREEE (reference sequence). V lost 4 bases to trimming and J lost 5 bases; unmatched junction nucleotides: 17. This CDR3 has 18 amino acids. This sample is drawn from a study of T cells in localized non-small cell lung cancer. Study outcomes and limitations: Elevated blood T cell density was associated with longer overall survival. Adjacent lung exhibited a median of approximately 59 among the 100 most abundant tumor clones. Tumor showed lower T cell clonality than uninvolved adjacent lung, where it was highest.

Sequenced by immunoSEQ multiplex PCR; TCRdb stores in-frame clones only, minus some. The table has about 59,000 clones, approximately 90% seen once. The sequence was obtained from a man aged 40 to 69 with stage I squamous cell lung carcinoma. The V gene is TRBV5-4, the J gene TRBJ2-5; 10 nucleotides line up with TRBD2. Specimen: peripheral blood, collected before any cancer treatment. The CDR3 coding sequence is TGTGCCAGCAGCCGCCAGGGGCTAGCGGGAGTTTTTGGGGAGACCCAGTACTTC. It encodes CASSRQGLAGVFGETQYF.